This T cell receptor (beta chain) was observed in a study of blood T cell repertoires in COVID-19. Overall study context: From T cells, B-cell-depleted T cells, or PBMCs came the material, which was cDNA or gDNA.

The CDR3 extends over 16 amino acids. CDR1 is MDHEN and CDR2 is SYDVKM in the germline V gene. V gave up 7 bases and J gave up 2 bases, with 18 bases separating them. In the original processing: Estimates of nucleated cell counts were drawn from the amplification of reference gene primers. The repertoire was sequenced with immunoSEQ multiplex PCR; TCRdb's copy has only in-frame clones and lacks some. For V, J and clone size, that table is used; D and trimming come from the DNA. This table has about 410,000 clones, 89% appearing once. The sample consisted of peripheral blood. This receptor was identified in a woman aged 40 to 55 with COVID-19, enrolled during active disease. This chain joins TRBV28 and TRBJ1-5; TRBD1 is a possible D gene (6 bases). This CDR3 reads CASTGRGTYGNQPQHF. In nucleotides, the CDR3 is TGTGCCAGCACCGGCAGGGGTACTTACGGCAATCAGCCCCAGCATTTT.